This record covers a single T cell receptor (beta chain). Its antigen remains unidentified. This sample is part of a study of cytotoxic CD8 clonotypes in ibrutinib-treated CLL. Background on the study: With a range of 6 to 36, the median treatment time before response samples were taken was roughly 12 months. Mean yields were 255,043 productive templates and 94,082 productive rearrangements per sample.

Libraries were prepared by immunoSEQ multiplex PCR; TCRdb keeps only in-frame clonotypes and omits some of them. The sample carries some 140,000 clones, roughly 90% recorded once. Germline CDR1 and CDR2: LNHNV and YYDKDF (reference sequence). The CDR3 is 16 residues long. Trimming left V 5 bases short and J 6 bases short, with 20 bases between. General observations from the study: Treatment saw public clonotypes, which were uncommon, either contract or stay stable.

The sequence was obtained from a human donor with chronic lymphocytic leukemia. The chain employs TRBV15 and TRBJ2-1; D is possibly TRBD1 or TRBD2 (6 bases each). The source was PBMCs, collected after 12 months of ibrutinib treatment. CDR3 sequence: CATSLEMGAGGNEQFF. The CDR3 nucleotides are TGTGCCACCAGCCTAGAAATGGGGGCCGGGGGCAATGAGCAGTTCTTC.